The TCR beta chain under discussion was sequenced for a study of Ad26.COV2.S vaccination and SARS-CoV-2 variants. Turning to the study itself: Ad26.COV2.S given intramuscularly, once or twice 56 days apart.

Noted treatment: some 20 received Ad26.COV2.S at low or high dose, single or two shots; roughly 5 received placebo; per-sample allocation not given. Sampling was performed 63 days after the first vaccine or placebo injection. This table comes from immunoSEQ multiplex PCR, and its TCRdb copy is limited to in-frame clones, with some not included. The sample carries 360,000 or so clones, approximately 90% recorded once. The material was peripheral blood, obtained in a trial of Ad26.COV2.S vaccine versus placebo. This clonotype was sampled from a person aged 18-60 years who received the Ad26.COV2.S COVID-19 vaccine or a placebo.

The CDR3 bases are TGTGCCAGCAGTCGGACAGGGTTCTACGAGCAGTACTTC. This gives the protein CASSRTGFYEQYF. The chain has TRBV6-2 or TRBV6-3 and TRBJ2-7, with TRBD1 identical over 8 bases. The length of the CDR3 is 13 residues. Germline CDR1 and CDR2: MNHEY and SVGEGT. The trim removed 5 bases at V and 3 bases at J, leaving 3 bases unmatched.